This T cell receptor (beta chain) was identified in a study of blood T cell repertoires in COVID-19. In the study's own analysis: For nucleated cells, counts were estimated from reference gene primer amplification. Repertoires were generated with immunoSEQ multiplex PCR, while TCRdb's copy carries only in-frame clones and drops some. D and trimming were read from the DNA, whereas the V and J calls and clone size are those reported in that table. Of 270,000 or so clones listed, about four fifths are singletons. Trimming left V 6 bases short and J 3 bases short, with 15 bases between. Germline CDR1 and CDR2: LGHNT and FRNRAP. This CDR3 is 15 amino acids long.

The chain carries TRBV12-5 and TRBJ1-5; D uncertain. Material: peripheral blood. This receptor was identified in a human donor with COVID-19, enrolled during active disease. The donor label of this sample is uncertain. CDR3 region: CASGPPQAYNQPQHF. In DNA, the CDR3 is TGTGCTAGTGGCCCCCCCCAGGCGTACAATCAGCCCCAGCATTTT.